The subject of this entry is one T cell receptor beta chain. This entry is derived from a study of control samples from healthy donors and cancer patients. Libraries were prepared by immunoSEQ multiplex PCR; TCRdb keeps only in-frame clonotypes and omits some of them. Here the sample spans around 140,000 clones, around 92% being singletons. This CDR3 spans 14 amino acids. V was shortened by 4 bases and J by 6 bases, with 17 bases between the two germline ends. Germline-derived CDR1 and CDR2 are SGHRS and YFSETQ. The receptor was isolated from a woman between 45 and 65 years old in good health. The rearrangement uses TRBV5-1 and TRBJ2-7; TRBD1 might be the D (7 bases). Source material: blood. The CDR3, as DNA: TGCGCCAGCAGCCCAGGGAGACAGGGAGGCGAGCAGTACTTC. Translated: CASSPGRQGGEQYF. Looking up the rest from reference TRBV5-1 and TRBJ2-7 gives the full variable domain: KAGVTQTPRYLIKTRGQQVTLSCSPISGHRSVSWYQQTPGQGLQFLFEYFSETQRNKGNFPGRFSGRQFSNSRSEMNVSTLELGDSALYLCASSPGRQGGEQYFGPGTRLTVT.